The sequence of this T cell receptor beta chain was determined in a study of blood T cell repertoires in COVID-19. Whole-study context: Specimens from acute and convalescent COVID-19 originated in the United States, Italy and Spain. The cDNA or gDNA used as material had been derived from T cells, B-cell-depleted T cells, or PBMCs.

Per the authors' pipeline: Quantification of nucleated cells was approximated via reference gene primer amplification. Here immunoSEQ multiplex PCR was the method, and the copy in TCRdb shows in-frame clones only, minus some. V, J and clone size reflect that table, while D and trimming were determined from the DNA. The table has tens of thousands of clones, under 95% seen once. Material for sequencing was peripheral blood. This TCR came from a human donor in a cohort sampled during active COVID-19.

The CDR3 sequence: CASSSLLGVYNSPLHF. DNA of the CDR3: TGTGCCAGCAGTAGCCTCCTCGGGGTATATAATTCACCCCTCCACTTT. This sequence joins TRBV27 and TRBJ1-6; unclear D gene. CDR3 size: 16 residues. Germline V gene sequence: CDR1 MNHEY, CDR2 SMNVEV (reference sequence). V was pared by 5 bases and J by 4 bases, with 15 bases between.